The T cell receptor beta chain described here comes from a study of blood T cell repertoires in COVID-19. Background on the study: Samples taken during acute and convalescent COVID-19 were collected in the United States, Italy and Spain. PBMCs, B-cell-depleted T cells, or T cells provided the cDNA or gDNA that made up the material.

Per germline, CDR1 SNHLY and CDR2 FYNNEI. V shed 6 bases and J 1 base; nucleotides not matched to a gene: 8. The CDR3 extends over 15 amino acids. Per the original data handling: Amplifying reference gene primers gave estimates of nucleated cell counts. The table came from immunoSEQ multiplex PCR; TCRdb's copy has only in-frame clones and leaves some out. V, J and clone size were drawn from that table, and D and trimming were deduced from the DNA. The table records roughly 230,000 clones, roughly 84% of them present only once. Participant-reported clinical history was the basis for cohort assignment. Sequencing was carried out using PBMCs or T cells enriched from blood (not recorded which). The chain is built from TRBV2 and TRBJ2-5; 7 bases match TRBD1. The source of this sequence is a man aged 50-59 years who had recovered from COVID-19. The CDR3 DNA reads TGTGCCAGCAGCGCACAGGGGCTGCTCCAAGAGACCCAGTACTTC. It encodes CASSAQGLLQETQYF.